This T cell receptor (beta chain) was observed in a study of blood T cell repertoires in COVID-19. CDR3 size: 15 residues. J was trimmed by 4 bases and V by 4 bases; bases with no gene match: 6. The germline V gene encodes CDR1 SGHRS and CDR2 YFSETQ. In the original processing: For nucleated cells, counts were estimated from reference gene primer amplification. The protocol was immunoSEQ multiplex PCR, while the TCRdb copy is restricted to in-frame clones and leaves out a portion. That table is the source of V, J and clone size, and D and trimming were worked out from the DNA. This table has about 200,000 clones, nearly 90% appearing once.

The sample comprised peripheral blood. The sequence was collected from a man between 45 and 60 years old with COVID-19, enrolled during active disease. The chain is built from TRBV5-1 and TRBJ2-1, with 9 bases lining up with TRBD2. The CDR3 reads CASSPIAGEYNEQFF. CDR3 nucleotides: TGCGCCAGCAGCCCAATAGCGGGGGAGTACAATGAGCAGTTCTTC.